This T cell receptor beta chain is drawn from a study of cytomegalovirus exposure and HLA in healthy donors. This CDR3 spans 15 amino acids. The germline gives CDR1 SGDLS, CDR2 YYNGEE. V gave up 5 bases and J gave up 7 bases, with 18 bases separating them. Primers for the PCR totalled 60 Vbeta and 13 Jbeta. Clones were sequenced by immunoSEQ multiplex PCR, and TCRdb holds only the in-frame ones, with some missing. The data contain about 200,000 clones, roughly three quarters of them singletons. This chain joins TRBV9 and TRBJ2-2; a possible D gene is TRBD2 (6 bases). Sample: PBMCs. The TCR comes from a woman between 50 and 59 years old in good health and CMV-seronegative. The CDR3 DNA sequence: TGTGCCAGCAGTTCCGGGGGTGATTCAGGCGGGGAGCTGTTTTTT. As protein: CASSSGGDSGGELFF.